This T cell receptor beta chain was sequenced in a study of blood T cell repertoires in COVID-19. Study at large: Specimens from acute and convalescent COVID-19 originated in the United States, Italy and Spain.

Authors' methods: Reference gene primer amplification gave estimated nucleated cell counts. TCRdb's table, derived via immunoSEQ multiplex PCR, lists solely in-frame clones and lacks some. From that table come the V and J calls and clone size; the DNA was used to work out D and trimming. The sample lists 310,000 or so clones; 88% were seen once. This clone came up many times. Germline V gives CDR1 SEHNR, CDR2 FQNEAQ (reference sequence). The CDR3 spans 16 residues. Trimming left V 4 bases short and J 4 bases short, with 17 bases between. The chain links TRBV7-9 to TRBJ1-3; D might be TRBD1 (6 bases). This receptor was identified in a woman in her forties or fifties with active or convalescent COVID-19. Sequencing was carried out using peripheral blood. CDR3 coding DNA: TGTGCCAGCAGCTCCTCCCTTAAGGGGGTCGGAAACACCATATATTTT. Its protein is CASSSSLKGVGNTIYF.